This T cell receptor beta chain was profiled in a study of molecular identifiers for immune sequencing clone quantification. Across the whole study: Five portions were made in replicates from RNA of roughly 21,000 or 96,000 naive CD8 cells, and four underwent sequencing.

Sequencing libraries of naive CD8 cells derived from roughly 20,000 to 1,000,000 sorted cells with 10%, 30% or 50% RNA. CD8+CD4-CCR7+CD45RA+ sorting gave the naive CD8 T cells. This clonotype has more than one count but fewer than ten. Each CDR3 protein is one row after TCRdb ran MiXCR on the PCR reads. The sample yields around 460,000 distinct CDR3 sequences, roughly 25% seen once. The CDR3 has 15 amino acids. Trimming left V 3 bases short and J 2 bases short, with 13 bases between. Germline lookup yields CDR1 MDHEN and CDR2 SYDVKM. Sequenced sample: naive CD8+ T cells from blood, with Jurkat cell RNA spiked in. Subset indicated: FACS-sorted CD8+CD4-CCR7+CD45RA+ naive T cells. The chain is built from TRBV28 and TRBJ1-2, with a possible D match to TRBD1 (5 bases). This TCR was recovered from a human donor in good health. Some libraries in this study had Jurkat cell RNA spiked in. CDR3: CASSLWPTDNYGYTF. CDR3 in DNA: TGTGCCAGCAGTTTGTGGCCGACAGACAACTATGGCTACACCTTC.